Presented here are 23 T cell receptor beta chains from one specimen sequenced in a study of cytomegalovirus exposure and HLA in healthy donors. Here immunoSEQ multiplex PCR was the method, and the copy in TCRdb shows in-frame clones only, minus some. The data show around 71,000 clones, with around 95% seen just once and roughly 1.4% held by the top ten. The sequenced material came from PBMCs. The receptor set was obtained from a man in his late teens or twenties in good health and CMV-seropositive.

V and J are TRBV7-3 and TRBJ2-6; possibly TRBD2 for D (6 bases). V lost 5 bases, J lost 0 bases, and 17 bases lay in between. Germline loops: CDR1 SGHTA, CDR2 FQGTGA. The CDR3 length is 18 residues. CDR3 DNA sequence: TGTGCCAGCAGCCCAATCGGAGGGGAAAACTCTGGGGCCAACGTCCTGACTTTC. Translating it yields CASSPIGGENSGANVLTF.

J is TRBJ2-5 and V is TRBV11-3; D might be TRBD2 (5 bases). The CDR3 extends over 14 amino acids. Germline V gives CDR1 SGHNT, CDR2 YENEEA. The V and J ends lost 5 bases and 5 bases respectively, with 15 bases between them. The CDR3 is CASSPREGDETQYF. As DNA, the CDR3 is TGTGCCAGCAGCCCCCGCGAGGGCGATGAGACCCAGTACTTC. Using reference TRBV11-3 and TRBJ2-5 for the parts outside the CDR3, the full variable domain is EAGVVQSPRYKIIEKKQPVAFWCNPISGHNTLYWYLQNLGQGPELLIRYENEEAVDDSQLPKDRFSAERLKGVDSTLKIQPAELGDSAVYLCASSPREGDETQYFGPGTRLLVL.

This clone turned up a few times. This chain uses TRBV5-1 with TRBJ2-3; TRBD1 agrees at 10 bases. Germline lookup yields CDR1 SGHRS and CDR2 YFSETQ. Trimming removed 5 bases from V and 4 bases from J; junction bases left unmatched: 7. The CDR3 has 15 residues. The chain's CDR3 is CASSPTGGASDTQYF. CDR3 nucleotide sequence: TGCGCCAGCAGTCCGACAGGGGGCGCGTCAGATACGCAGTATTTT.

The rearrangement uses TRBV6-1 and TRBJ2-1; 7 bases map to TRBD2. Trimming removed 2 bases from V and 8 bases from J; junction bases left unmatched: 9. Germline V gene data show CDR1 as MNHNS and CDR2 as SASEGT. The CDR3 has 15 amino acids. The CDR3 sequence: CASSETRGSFHEQFF. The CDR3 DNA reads TGTGCCAGCAGTGAAACTCGCGGGAGCTTCCATGAGCAGTTCTTC.

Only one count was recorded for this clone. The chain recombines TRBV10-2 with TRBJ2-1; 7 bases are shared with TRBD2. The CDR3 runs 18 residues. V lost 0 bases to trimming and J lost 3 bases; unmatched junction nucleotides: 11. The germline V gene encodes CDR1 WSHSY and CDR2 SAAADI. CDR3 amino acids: CASSESTLWTRVYNEQFF. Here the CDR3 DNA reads TGCGCCAGCAGTGAGTCGACGCTTTGGACTAGAGTCTACAATGAGCAGTTCTTC.

CDR3 in amino acids: CASGGQETQYF. CDR3 nucleotide sequence: TGTGCCAGCGGGGGGCAAGAGACCCAGTACTTC. J is TRBJ2-5 and V is TRBV9, with a tentative D call TRBD2 (6 bases). The CDR3 contains 11 residues. Trimming took off 7 bases at V and 2 bases at J, with 6 bases between the two ends. The germline V gene has CDR1 SGDLS and CDR2 YYNGEE.

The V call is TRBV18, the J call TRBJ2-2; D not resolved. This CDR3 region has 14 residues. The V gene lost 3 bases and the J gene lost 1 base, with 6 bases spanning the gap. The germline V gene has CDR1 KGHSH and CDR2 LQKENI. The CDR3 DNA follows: TGTGCCAGCTCACCGCAACAGAACACCGGGGAGCTGTTTTTT. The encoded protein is CASSPQQNTGELFF.

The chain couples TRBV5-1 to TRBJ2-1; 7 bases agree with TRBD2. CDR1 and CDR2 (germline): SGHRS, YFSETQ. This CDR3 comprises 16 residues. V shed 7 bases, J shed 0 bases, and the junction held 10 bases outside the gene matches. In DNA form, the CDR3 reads TGCGCCAGCTCCCTTGGTGGGGGGGGCTCCTACAATGAGCAGTTCTTC. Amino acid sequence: CASSLGGGGSYNEQFF.

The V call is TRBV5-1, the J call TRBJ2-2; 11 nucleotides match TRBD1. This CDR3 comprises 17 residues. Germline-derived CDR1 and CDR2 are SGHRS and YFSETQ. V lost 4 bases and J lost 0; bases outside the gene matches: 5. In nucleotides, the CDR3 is TGCGCCAGCAGCCGGACAGGGGGCTACACGAACACCGGGGAGCTGTTTTTT. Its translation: CASSRTGGYTNTGELFF.

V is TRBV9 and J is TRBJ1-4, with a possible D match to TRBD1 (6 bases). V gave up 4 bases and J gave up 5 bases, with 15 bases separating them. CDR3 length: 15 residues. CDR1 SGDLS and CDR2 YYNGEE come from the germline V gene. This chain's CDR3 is CASSPTPQGNEKLFF. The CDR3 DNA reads TGTGCCAGCAGCCCCACGCCTCAGGGGAATGAAAAACTGTTTTTT.

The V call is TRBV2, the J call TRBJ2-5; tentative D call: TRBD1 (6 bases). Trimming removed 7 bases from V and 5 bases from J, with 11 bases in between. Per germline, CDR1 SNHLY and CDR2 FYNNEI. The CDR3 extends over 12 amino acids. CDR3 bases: TGTGCCAGCAAAAATAGGGGGGAGACCCAGTACTTC. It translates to CASKNRGETQYF.

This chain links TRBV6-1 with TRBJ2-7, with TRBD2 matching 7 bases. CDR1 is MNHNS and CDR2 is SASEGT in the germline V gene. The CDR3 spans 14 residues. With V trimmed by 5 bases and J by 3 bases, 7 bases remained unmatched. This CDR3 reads CASSLLADNYEQYF. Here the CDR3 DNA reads TGTGCCAGCAGTTTGCTAGCGGACAACTACGAGCAGTACTTC.

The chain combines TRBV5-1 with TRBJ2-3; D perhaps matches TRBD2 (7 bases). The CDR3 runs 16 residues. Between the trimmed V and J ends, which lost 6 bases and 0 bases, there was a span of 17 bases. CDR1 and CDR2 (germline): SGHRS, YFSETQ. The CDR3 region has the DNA TGCGCCAGCACCCTGGGGGGGGGCAGAAGCACAGATACGCAGTATTTT. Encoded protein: CASTLGGGRSTDTQYF.

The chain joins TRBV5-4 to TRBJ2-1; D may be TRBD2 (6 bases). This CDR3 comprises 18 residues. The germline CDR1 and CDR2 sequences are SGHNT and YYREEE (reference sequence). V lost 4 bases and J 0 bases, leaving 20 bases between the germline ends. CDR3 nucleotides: TGTGCCAGCAGCCAAACGGGACTCCTCTTGAGCTCCTACAATGAGCAGTTCTTC. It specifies CASSQTGLLLSSYNEQFF.

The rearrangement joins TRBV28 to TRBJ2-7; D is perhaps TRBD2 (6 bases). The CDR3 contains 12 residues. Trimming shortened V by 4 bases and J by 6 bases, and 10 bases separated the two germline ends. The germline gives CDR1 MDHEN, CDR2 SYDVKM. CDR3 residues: CASSSTGVEQYF. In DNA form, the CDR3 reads TGTGCCAGCAGTTCTACGGGAGTCGAGCAGTACTTC.

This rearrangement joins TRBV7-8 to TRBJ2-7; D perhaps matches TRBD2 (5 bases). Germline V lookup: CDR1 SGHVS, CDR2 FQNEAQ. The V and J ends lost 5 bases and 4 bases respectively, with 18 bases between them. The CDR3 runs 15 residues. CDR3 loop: CASSQLEGPVYEQYF. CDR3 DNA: TGTGCCAGCAGCCAACTCGAGGGCCCGGTTTACGAGCAGTACTTC. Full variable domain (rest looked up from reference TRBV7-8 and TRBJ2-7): GAGVSQSPRYKVAKRGQDVALRCDPISGHVSLFWYQQALGQGPEFLTYFQNEAQLDKSGLPSDRFFAERPEGSVSTLKIQRTQQEDSAVYLCASSQLEGPVYEQYFGPGTRLTVT.

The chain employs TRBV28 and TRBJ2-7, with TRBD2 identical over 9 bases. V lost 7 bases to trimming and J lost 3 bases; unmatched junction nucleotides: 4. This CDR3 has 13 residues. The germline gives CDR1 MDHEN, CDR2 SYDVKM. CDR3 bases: TGTGCCAGCACAGCGGGAGGTCGCTACGAGCAGTACTTC. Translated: CASTAGGRYEQYF. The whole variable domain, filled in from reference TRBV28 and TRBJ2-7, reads DVKVTQSSRYLVKRTGEKVFLECVQDMDHENMFWYRQDPGLGLRLIYFSYDVKMKEKGDIPEGYSVSREKKERFSLILESASTNQTSMYLCASTAGGRYEQYFGPGTRLTVT.

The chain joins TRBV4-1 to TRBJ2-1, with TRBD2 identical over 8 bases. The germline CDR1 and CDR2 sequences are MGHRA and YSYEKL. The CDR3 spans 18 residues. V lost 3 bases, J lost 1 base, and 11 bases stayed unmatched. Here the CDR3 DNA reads TGCGCCAGCAGCCAGGATCCCCGACTAGCGCTTTCCTACAATGAGCAGTTCTTC. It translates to CASSQDPRLALSYNEQFF.

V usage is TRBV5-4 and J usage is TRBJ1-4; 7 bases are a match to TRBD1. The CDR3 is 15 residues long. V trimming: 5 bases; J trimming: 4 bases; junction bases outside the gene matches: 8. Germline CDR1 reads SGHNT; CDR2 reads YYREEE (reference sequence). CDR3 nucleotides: TGTGCCAGCAGTTCCCCCGGGACAGATAATGAAAAACTGTTTTTT. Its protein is CASSSPGTDNEKLFF.

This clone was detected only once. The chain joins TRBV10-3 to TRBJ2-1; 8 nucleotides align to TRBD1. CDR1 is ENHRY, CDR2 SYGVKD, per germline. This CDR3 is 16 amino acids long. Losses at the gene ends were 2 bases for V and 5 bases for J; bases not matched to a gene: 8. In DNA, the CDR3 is TGTGCCATCAGTGAGCCCGGACAGGGAGCAAACAATGAGCAGTTCTTC. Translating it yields CAISEPGQGANNEQFF.

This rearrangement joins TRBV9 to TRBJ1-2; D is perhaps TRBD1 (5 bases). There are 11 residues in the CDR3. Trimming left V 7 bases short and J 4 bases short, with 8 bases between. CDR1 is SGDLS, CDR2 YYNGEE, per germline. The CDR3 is CASAGGYGYTF. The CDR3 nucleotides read TGTGCCAGCGCGGGGGGCTATGGCTACACCTTC.

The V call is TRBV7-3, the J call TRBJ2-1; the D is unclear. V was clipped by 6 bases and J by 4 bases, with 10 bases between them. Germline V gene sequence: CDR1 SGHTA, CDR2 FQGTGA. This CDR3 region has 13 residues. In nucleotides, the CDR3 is TGTGCCAGCAGTCTAGTCCCTTACAATGAGCAGTTCTTC. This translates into CASSLVPYNEQFF.

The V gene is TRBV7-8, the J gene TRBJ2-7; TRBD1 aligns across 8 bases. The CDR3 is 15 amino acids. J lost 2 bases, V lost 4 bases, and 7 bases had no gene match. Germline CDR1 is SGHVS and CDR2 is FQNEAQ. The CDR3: CASSYGRGHAYEQYF. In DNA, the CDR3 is TGTGCCAGCAGCTACGGCAGGGGGCACGCCTACGAGCAGTACTTC.